What follows are 6 T cell receptor beta chains derived from one specimen sequenced in a study of OX40 agonist ivuxolimab in advanced cancers. Sequencing was performed with immunoSEQ multiplex PCR; in TCRdb, only in-frame clones are kept and a portion is missing. This table has around 93,000 clones, around nine tenths appearing once. The specimen was CD4+ or CD8+ T cells sorted from blood, collected in a trial of the OX40 agonist ivuxolimab. The receptors were gathered from an adult with an advanced solid tumor such as melanoma, head and neck, liver or kidney cancer.

This chain uses TRBV18 with TRBJ2-5, with D possibly matching TRBD1 (6 bases). With 6 bases removed from V and 5 bases from J, the gap between germline ends came to 13 bases. Germline CDR1 is KGHSH and CDR2 is LQKENI. This CDR3 contains 13 residues. As DNA, the CDR3 is TGTGCCAGCTCCGAAACAGGGTGGGAGACCCAGTACTTC. It encodes CASSETGWETQYF.

The rearrangement links TRBV6-4 to TRBJ1-3; 7 nucleotides agree with TRBD1. V trimming: 6 bases; J trimming: 0 bases; junction bases outside the gene matches: 5. CDR1 and CDR2 from the germline V gene are MRHNA and SNTAGT. This CDR3 is built from 15 residues. The CDR3: CASSRDSSSGNTIYF. The CDR3, as DNA: TGTGCCAGCAGCCGGGACAGTAGCTCTGGAAACACCATATATTTT.

The CDR3 loop is CASSLGGQGMETQYF. CDR3 DNA: TGTGCCAGCAGCTTAGGGGGACAGGGGATGGAGACCCAGTACTTC. The rearrangement uses TRBV13 and TRBJ2-5; 10 nucleotides match TRBD1. Germline V lookup: CDR1 PRHDT, CDR2 FYEKMQ (reference sequence). There are 15 residues in the CDR3. The trim removed 0 bases at V and 5 bases at J, leaving 3 bases unmatched. The whole variable domain, filled in from reference TRBV13 and TRBJ2-5, reads AAGVIQSPRHLIKEKRETATLKCYPIPRHDTVYWYQQGPGQDPQFLISFYEKMQSDKGSIPDRFSAQQFSDYHSELNMSSLELGDSALYFCASSLGGQGMETQYFGPGTRLLVL.

This clone was seen only once. V usage is TRBV7-2 and J usage is TRBJ2-7; TRBD2 matches at 8 bases. Germline V gene sequence: CDR1 SGHTA, CDR2 FQGNSA. V gave up 0 bases and J gave up 5 bases; unmatched junction bases: 6. The CDR3 has 15 residues. The CDR3 region is CASSLASGSSNEQYF. DNA for the CDR3: TGTGCCAGCAGCTTAGCCAGCGGGAGTAGCAACGAGCAGTACTTC. Based on the CDR3 plus reference TRBV7-2 and TRBJ2-7, the full variable domain is GAGVSQSPSNKVTEKGKDVELRCDPISGHTALYWYRQSLGQGLEFLIYFQGNSAPDKSGLPSDRFSAERTGGSVSTLTIQRTQQEDSAVYLCASSLASGSSNEQYFGPGTRLTVT.

The chain has TRBV15 and TRBJ1-5; D remains unclear. Germline V gene sequence: CDR1 LNHNV, CDR2 YYDKDF (reference sequence). V gave up 0 bases and J gave up 1 base, with 7 bases separating them. There are 15 residues in the CDR3. The CDR3 nucleotides read TGTGCCACCAGCAGAGATATGAGGAGCAATCAGCCCCAGCATTTT. This translates into CATSRDMRSNQPQHF.

The chain combines TRBV7-2 with TRBJ2-3, with D perhaps TRBD1 or TRBD2 (5 bases each). This CDR3 contains 15 residues. Germline V CDR1 and CDR2: SGHTA, FQGNSA. The germline V and J ends were trimmed by 5 bases and 2 bases, with 14 bases remaining between them. The CDR3 sequence: CASSPRRGPTDTQYF. CDR3 sequence (DNA): TGTGCCAGCAGCCCAAGAAGGGGACCCACAGATACGCAGTATTTT.